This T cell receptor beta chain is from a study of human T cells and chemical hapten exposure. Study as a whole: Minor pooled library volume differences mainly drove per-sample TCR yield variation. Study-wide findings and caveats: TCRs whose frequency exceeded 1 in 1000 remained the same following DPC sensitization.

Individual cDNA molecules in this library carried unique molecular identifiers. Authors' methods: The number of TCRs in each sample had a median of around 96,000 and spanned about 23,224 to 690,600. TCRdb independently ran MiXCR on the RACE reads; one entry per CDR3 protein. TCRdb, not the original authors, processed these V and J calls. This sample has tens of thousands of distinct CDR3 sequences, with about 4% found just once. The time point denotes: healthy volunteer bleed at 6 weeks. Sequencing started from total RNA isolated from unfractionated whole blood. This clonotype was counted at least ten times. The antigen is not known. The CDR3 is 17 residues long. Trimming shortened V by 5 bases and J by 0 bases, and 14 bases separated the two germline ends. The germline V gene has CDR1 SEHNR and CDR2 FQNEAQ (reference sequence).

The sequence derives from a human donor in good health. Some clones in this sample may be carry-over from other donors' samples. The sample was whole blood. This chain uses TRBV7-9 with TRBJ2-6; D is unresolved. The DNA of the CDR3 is TGTGCCAGCAGCCCGGTTCAGGAGAACTCTGGGGCCAACGTCCTGACTTTC. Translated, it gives CASSPVQENSGANVLTF.